The TCR beta chain under discussion was sequenced for a study of T-cell reconstitution after alpha-beta-depleted transplantation in children. Preparing the TCRbeta library involved the use of unique molecular identifiers. One entry per CDR3 protein, called by TCRdb with MiXCR from the PCR reads. The profile shows more than 550,000 distinct CDR3 sequences, under 12% of them singletons. The material sequenced was PBMCs from the stem cell graft donor, taken from the stem cell graft. The TCR originated in a human donor who donated a stem cell graft to a child with acute myeloid leukemia.

Written as DNA, the CDR3 is TGCGCCAGCAAACAAACAGGGCTAGGCAATGAGCAGTTCTTC. Translating it yields CASKQTGLGNEQFF. The V and J genes are TRBV5-1 and TRBJ2-1; possibly TRBD1 for D (6 bases). Between the trimmed V and J ends, which lost 6 bases and 6 bases, there was a span of 16 bases. CDR1 SGHRS and CDR2 YFSETQ come from the germline V gene. This CDR3 contains 14 residues. The complete variable domain, with remaining parts taken from reference TRBV5-1 and TRBJ2-1, reads KAGVTQTPRYLIKTRGQQVTLSCSPISGHRSVSWYQQTPGQGLQFLFEYFSETQRNKGNFPGRFSGRQFSNSRSEMNVSTLELGDSALYLCASKQTGLGNEQFFGPGTRLTVL.